Listed below are T cell receptor beta chains from one sample, sequenced in a study of CD8+ T cells in alopecia areata. Generated by immunoSEQ multiplex PCR, the TCRdb table keeps only in-frame clones and is missing some. The table records 90,000 to 120,000 clones, 50% to 70% of them present only once. Source material: NKG2D-low CD8+ T cells sorted from blood. These receptors were taken from a human donor with alopecia areata. CDR3s include the opening cysteine and the closing phenylalanine or tryptophan. A D gene is named only where the DNA matches it firmly. Clone sizes are given selectively: once, few, many, or a class where the clone is expanded.

V: TRBV7-2; D: -; J: TRBJ2-7; size: few; CDR3: CASSITPTYEQYF; DNA: TGTGCCAGCAGCATTACTCCCACCTACGAGCAGTACTTC
V: TRBV5-1; D: TRBD2; J: TRBJ2-3; size: -; CDR3: CASSSKRGSTDTQYF; DNA: TGCGCCAGCAGCTCAAAGCGGGGGTCCACAGATACGCAGTATTTT
V: TRBV7-9; D: -; J: TRBJ2-5; size: -; CDR3: CASSLLTQTETQYF; DNA: TGTGCCAGCAGCTTATTAACCCAGACGGAGACCCAGTACTTC
V: TRBV11-2; D: -; J: TRBJ2-3; size: -; CDR3: CASRPGVGGTDTQYF; DNA: TGTGCCAGCAGACCCGGGGTGGGGGGAACAGATACGCAGTATTTT
V: TRBV5-1; D: -; J: TRBJ2-7; size: -; CDR3: CASSLGSGNYEQYF; DNA: TGCGCCAGCAGCTTGGGATCCGGGAACTACGAGCAGTACTTC
V: TRBV7-9; D: TRBD1; J: TRBJ2-3; size: -; CDR3: CASIGTQGAGMYF; DNA: TGTGCCAGCATCGGGACACAGGGGGCTGGAATGTATTTT
V: TRBV5-1; D: -; J: TRBJ2-5; size: -; CDR3: CASSLAQGETQYF; DNA: TGCGCCAGCAGCTTGGCCCAAGGGGAGACCCAGTACTTC
V: TRBV9; D: -; J: TRBJ2-7; size: -; CDR3: CASSPQDGYEQYF; DNA: TGTGCCAGCAGCCCCCAGGACGGCTACGAGCAGTACTTC
V: TRBV29-1; D: -; J: TRBJ2-7; size: few; CDR3: CSVAGVPDSPATEQYF; DNA: TGCAGCGTTGCGGGAGTTCCGGACAGTCCCGCTACCGAGCAGTACTTC
V: TRBV2; D: -; J: TRBJ2-1; size: -; CDR3: CASNPGNEQFF; DNA: TGTGCCAGCAATCCGGGTAATGAGCAGTTCTTC
V: TRBV10-2; D: -; J: TRBJ2-1; size: -; CDR3: CASREMGSKMGDEQFF; DNA: TGCGCCAGTCGGGAGATGGGCTCGAAAATGGGGGATGAGCAGTTCTTC
V: TRBV2; D: -; J: TRBJ1-1; size: -; CDR3: CAISFGTNTEAFF; DNA: TGTGCCATCTCTTTCGGCACGAACACTGAAGCTTTCTTT
V: TRBV5-1; D: -; J: TRBJ2-4; size: -; CDR3: CASSPVGENIQYF; DNA: TGCGCCAGCAGCCCCGTAGGGGAAAACATTCAGTACTTC
V: TRBV28; D: -; J: TRBJ2-1; size: -; CDR3: CASSRPGVTNEQFF; DNA: TGTGCCAGCAGTCGTCCGGGGGTTACGAATGAGCAGTTCTTC
V: TRBV12-5; D: -; J: TRBJ2-1; size: few; CDR3: CASGLGLDRFF; DNA: TGTGCTAGTGGTTTGGGACTAGATCGGTTCTTC
V: TRBV27; D: TRBD2; J: TRBJ2-7; size: -; CDR3: CASSLTGTSYYEQYF; DNA: TGTGCCAGCAGTTTGACCGGGACTAGCTACTACGAGCAGTACTTC
V: TRBV11-3; D: -; J: TRBJ2-7; size: -; CDR3: CASSSRDRSSYEQYF; DNA: TGTGCCAGCAGCTCACGGGACCGAAGCTCCTACGAGCAGTACTTC
V: TRBV14; D: -; J: TRBJ2-5; size: few; CDR3: CASSHERETQYF; DNA: TGTGCCAGCAGCCATGAACGGGAGACCCAGTACTTC
V: TRBV14; D: -; J: TRBJ1-2; size: few; CDR3: CASSRGGLYGYTF; DNA: TGTGCCAGCAGCCGCGGGGGACTCTATGGCTACACCTTC
V: TRBV30; D: -; J: TRBJ1-1; size: few; CDR3: CAWKGYGEYTEAFF; DNA: TGTGCCTGGAAAGGGTACGGGGAGTACACTGAAGCTTTCTTT
V: TRBV6-1; D: TRBD1; J: TRBJ2-1; size: -; CDR3: CASSPEGGPAEQFF; DNA: TGTGCCAGCAGTCCCGAAGGGGGCCCGGCTGAGCAGTTCTTC
V: TRBV27; D: -; J: TRBJ2-2; size: -; CDR3: CASSLPGRTNTGELFF; DNA: TGTGCCAGCAGTCTCCCCGGGCGGACGAACACCGGGGAGCTGTTTTTT